This T cell receptor beta chain was sequenced during a study of molecular identifiers for immune sequencing clone quantification. Bulk TCR library preparation followed previously described methods with listed TCR primers. TCRdb re-called the PCR reads through MiXCR, storing one row per CDR3 protein. This table has some 320,000 distinct CDR3 sequences, about 21% appearing once. This clonotype was seen only a few times. Its target is not known. Based on a CD8+CD4-CCR7+CD45RA+ profile, naive CD8 T cells were sorted. The V end lost 4 bases, the J end lost 2 bases, and 16 bases lay between the germline ends. The length of the CDR3 is 16 residues. The germline V gene encodes CDR1 MNHEY and CDR2 SVGAGI. Whole-study results and caveats: Clones with over 20 RNA copies captured over 97% of effector molecules but under 1% of naive ones.

The rearrangement links TRBV6-5 to TRBJ2-3; D not resolved. Sequenced: naive CD8+ T cells from blood, with Jurkat cell RNA spiked in. Subset of the sample: FACS-sorted CD8+CD4-CCR7+CD45RA+ naive T cells. This TCR was sampled from a human donor in good health. Some libraries in this study had Jurkat cell RNA spiked in. The CDR3 DNA sequence: TGTGCCAGCAGTTCCCCTAAAGGGCAGTACACAGATACGCAGTATTTT. Its translation is CASSSPKGQYTDTQYF.